The 5 T cell receptor beta chains given below trace back to one sample, sequenced in a study of blood T cell repertoires in COVID-19. Data came from immunoSEQ multiplex PCR; TCRdb stores just in-frame clones and leaves some out. This repertoire shows 350,000 or so clones, around 87% found once; its top ten account for around 7%. The sample consisted of peripheral blood. These receptors were collected from a man aged 18 to 29 with active or convalescent COVID-19.

The chain has TRBV7-8 and TRBJ2-2, with 10 bases aligning to TRBD2. Germline V lookup: CDR1 SGHVS, CDR2 FQNEAQ. The junction had 12 bases not matched to a gene; V was cut back by 10 bases and J by 4 bases. The CDR3 contains 16 residues. The CDR3 region has the DNA TGTGCCATCCCAGACAGGACTAGCGGATTCACCGGGGAGCTGTTTTTT. Protein: CAIPDRTSGFTGELFF.

The chain combines TRBV27 with TRBJ1-2, with 7 bases fitting TRBD1. The germline CDR1 and CDR2 sequences are MNHEY and SMNVEV (reference sequence). This CDR3 has 15 residues. The V gene end was trimmed by 5 bases and the J gene end by 0 bases; junction bases not matched to a gene: 6. CDR3 nucleotide sequence: TGTGCCAGCAGTCGGAAGGGGGCGGCTAACTATGGCTACACCTTC. It is translated as CASSRKGAANYGYTF.

This clone has only a few counts. The V call is TRBV9, the J call TRBJ1-1; D is possibly TRBD1 (6 bases). The CDR3 sequence is 15 residues long. Trimming left V 0 bases short and J 2 bases short, with 11 bases between. The germline V gene has CDR1 SGDLS and CDR2 YYNGEE. CDR3 in amino acids: CASSVESRGNTEAFF. CDR3 bases: TGTGCCAGCAGCGTAGAGTCCAGGGGTAACACTGAAGCTTTCTTT.

The V call is TRBV9, the J call TRBJ1-6; D remains ambiguous. This CDR3 has 14 amino acids. Trimming removed 0 bases from V and 9 bases from J, with 10 bases in between. CDR1 is SGDLS and CDR2 is YYNGEE in the germline V gene. This CDR3 is CASSVEQYPSPLHF. The CDR3 DNA sequence: TGTGCCAGCAGCGTAGAACAGTATCCTTCACCCCTCCACTTT.

The chain uses TRBV24-1 and TRBJ1-2, with D unclear. Germline V gives CDR1 KGHDR, CDR2 SFDVKD. The CDR3 is 12 residues long. V gave up 3 bases and J gave up 5 bases, with 6 bases separating them. In DNA, the CDR3 is TGTGCCACCAGTGATGAGGGTTATGGCTACACCTTC. It specifies CATSDEGYGYTF.